Here is one T cell receptor beta chain with its context. Its antigen is not known. The entry originates in a study of cytomegalovirus exposure and HLA in healthy donors. V lost 8 bases and J lost 4, with 14 bases in between. The CDR3 spans 13 residues. CDR1 is MNHNY and CDR2 is SVGAGI in the germline V gene (reference sequence). Notes on the study in general: A later analysis linked a missense DCLRE1C variant to TCR beta V- and J-gene trimming. TCR beta chains numbering some 150 were designated cytomegalovirus-associated.

Both 60 Vbeta primers and 13 Jbeta primers went into the PCR. In the original workflow: In a later analysis, around 12 million of 75 million to 90 million unique beta chains occurred in at least two donors. Profiled with immunoSEQ multiplex PCR; TCRdb holds only in-frame clones, not every one. V and J calls and clone size are copied from that table; D and trimming were computed from the DNA. The data show about 37,000 clones, 68% seen once. This TCR derives from a middle-aged man in good health and CMV-seronegative. The chain is built from TRBV6-6 and TRBJ1-1, with a weak D call TRBD1 (6 bases). Input material: PBMCs. CDR3 protein: CASGLGGATEAFF. The CDR3 bases are TGTGCCAGCGGCCTGGGGGGGGCCACTGAAGCTTTCTTT.